This record concerns one T cell receptor beta chain sequence. The antigen it binds to is not known. The data belong to a study of T cells in severe cutaneous drug reactions (dated by TCRdb to between 2018 and 2020). Context from the whole study: Between the early 2010s and the late 2010s, patients were recruited from Taiwan, Thailand and a European registry network. Bulk TCR sequencing was combined with single-cell sequencing, quantitative PCR validation, functional assays and transgenic mouse experiments. Assignment of the culprit drug relied on both the Naranjo algorithm and the ALDEN drug causality algorithm. Patients in either the acute or the recovery stage provided biological samples, such as blister fluids/cells and PBMC. Libraries were prepared using iRepertoire multiplex PCR, and a comparison was cited by the authors in which similar capture of abundant clonotypes was shown across iRepertoire and 5' RACE methods with or without UMI. Enrollment was limited to patients whose SJS/TEN or DRESS diagnosis was probable or definite according to RegiSCAR criteria.

Sequenced donors were patients with carbamazepine-induced Stevens-Johnson syndrome or toxic epidermal necrolysis (CBZ-SJS/TEN). Patients with drug-induced severe cutaneous adverse reactions had T cell receptor repertoires profiled by next-generation sequencing to look for drug-specific clonotypes. RNA was isolated either from blister cells of skin lesions or from peripheral blood mononuclear cells. Library preparation used the iRepertoire multiplex PCR system with TCR subtype-specific primers for both bulk and single-cell sequencing. Bulk TCR beta libraries were generated by multiplex PCR with primers targeting V, D and J gene regions. Approximately 100-550 ng of RNA per sample was used as input for bulk TCR library preparation. Bulk TCR beta amplicons were sequenced on an Illumina MiSeq. Turning to the authors' computational methods: Quality control steps removed sample misassignments and low-quality sequencing reads. The amino acids lying between the V-gene Y[YFLI]C motif and the J-segment [FW]GXGT motif were defined as CDR3. TRBV and TRBJ gene assignments and CDR3 clonotypes followed the IMGT database. Per-sample TRBV expression was normalized to the mean of the same gene in PBMC from approximately 40 healthy donors. TCRdb reprocessed the reads into one record per CDR3 protein sequence, lacking DNA. The V and J calls here are based on TCRdb, not the publication. In this sample's table one finds 9,500 to 13,000 distinct CDR3 sequences. The leading ten clones occupy approximately 20% of the sample.

Sequences DFQATT (CDR1) and SNEGSKA (CDR2) are obtained from the germline V gene (reference sequence). Counted from cysteine to phenylalanine, this CDR3 has 12 amino acids. DNA is not recorded here. Overall results and qualifications from the work: All seven CBZ-SJS/TEN blister samples contained a public TCRbeta CDR3 (mean roughly 14%), which was undetectable or scarce in tolerant-control and healthy-donor PBMC. Whether the public TCR generalizes to SJS/TEN caused by other drugs was noted by the authors as still needing further study. TRBV12-4 usage was strongly increased in CBZ-SJS/TEN patients, averaging roughly 35% in blister cells and roughly 5.3% in PBMC.

The sequencing sample was made of cells from a skin blister. The label giving this sample's cell subset or site can be read as: unsorted cells from skin lesion blisters. The sequence was obtained from a human donor with Stevens-Johnson syndrome, a severe cutaneous drug reaction. This sequence uses TRBV20-1 and TRBJ2-1; TCRdb picks TRBD2, but there is no DNA to check that call. The CDR3 here reads CSVGLAGGPKFF.